The 29 T cell receptor beta chains presented below share a single source sample, sequenced in a study of cytotoxic CD8 clonotypes in ibrutinib-treated CLL. Here immunoSEQ multiplex PCR was the method, and the copy in TCRdb shows in-frame clones only, minus some. This repertoire shows 160,000 or so clones, roughly 77% found once; its top ten account for roughly 1.9%. The specimen was PBMCs, collected after 12 months of ibrutinib treatment. The receptors were gathered from a human donor with chronic lymphocytic leukemia.

This clone occurred once. This sample includes further DNA sequences coding for the same CDR3. The chain links TRBV2 to TRBJ1-1; no clear D. Germline V gives CDR1 SNHLY, CDR2 FYNNEI. Trimming stripped 1 base from V and 1 base from J, with 4 bases between. The CDR3 length is 13 residues. CDR3 sequence (DNA): TGTGCCAGCAGTGAAGAGGAGAACACTGAAGCTTTCTTT. Encoded protein: CASSEEENTEAFF. Using reference TRBV2 and TRBJ1-1 for the parts outside the CDR3, the full variable domain is EPEVTQTPSHQVTQMGQEVILRCVPISNHLYFYWYRQILGQKVEFLVSFYNNEISEKSEIFDDQFSVERPDGSNFTLKIRSTKLEDSAMYFCASSEEENTEAFFGQGTRLTVV.

This clone was observed once. This chain's CDR3 is CAISAQGGLAGHEQFF. In DNA, the CDR3 is TGTGCCATCAGTGCACAGGGGGGACTAGCAGGGCATGAGCAGTTCTTC. The chain joins TRBV10-3 to TRBJ2-1, with a tentative D call TRBD2 (9 bases). V was cut by 4 bases and J by 8 bases, with 21 bases left in between. CDR3 size: 16 residues. The germline CDR1 and CDR2 sequences are ENHRY and SYGVKD.

This chain joins TRBV7-9 and TRBJ1-3, with 10 positions matching TRBD1. J was trimmed by 3 bases and V by 4 bases; bases with no gene match: 6. Germline V lookup: CDR1 SEHNR, CDR2 FQNEAQ (reference sequence). This CDR3 has 16 amino acids. In nucleotides, the CDR3 is TGTGCCAGCAGCTCGACCGGGACAGGGGTTGGAAACACCATATATTTT. Its translation is CASSSTGTGVGNTIYF.

This chain links TRBV4-3 with TRBJ2-7; D might be TRBD1 (5 bases). V lost 0 bases and J lost 8, with 17 bases in between. Germline CDR1 LGHNA, CDR2 YSLEER. The CDR3 runs 15 residues. The DNA of the CDR3 is TGCGCCAGCAGCCAAGAGTCAGGGTTGCCTCTGCAGCAGTACTTC. This translates into CASSQESGLPLQQYF.

This chain joins TRBV6-5 and TRBJ1-5; D ambiguous. The V end lost 4 bases, the J end lost 0 bases, and 10 bases lay between the germline ends. Germline CDR1 MNHEY, CDR2 SVGAGI. CDR3 size: 15 residues. The CDR3 loop is CASSLLGNSNQPQHF. CDR3 sequence (DNA): TGTGCCAGCAGTTTGCTGGGGAATAGCAATCAGCCCCAGCATTTT.

The chain employs TRBV21-1 and TRBJ2-7; the listed D gene, TRBD2, was not tested against the DNA. TRBV21-1 is designated a pseudogene. This CDR3 spans 17 amino acids. The CDR3 DNA reads TGTGCCAGCAGCATCAAGGGGGGGGATCTCTCTACCTACGAGCAGTACTTC. As protein: CASSIKGGDLSTYEQYF.

The genes are TRBV28 and TRBJ2-7; 7 bases align to TRBD2. This CDR3 region has 12 residues. V gave up 6 bases and J gave up 1 base; unmatched junction bases: 0. Germline CDR1 and CDR2: MDHEN and SYDVKM. Written as DNA, the CDR3 is TGTGCCAGCAGGGGGGGGTCCTACGAGCAGTACTTC. Its translation is CASRGGSYEQYF.

The V call is TRBV9, the J call TRBJ2-7, with 7 bases lining up with TRBD1. The CDR3 covers 12 residues. Germline V gene lookup returns CDR1 SGDLS and CDR2 YYNGEE. The CDR3 region is CDSQGVNHEQYF. Written as DNA, the CDR3 is TGTGACTCCCAGGGGGTCAACCACGAGCAGTACTTC.

The V gene is TRBV28, the J gene TRBJ1-1; maybe TRBD1 (6 bases). The CDR3 contains 16 residues. Germline V gene lookup returns CDR1 MDHEN and CDR2 SYDVKM. V lost 5 bases and J lost 1, with 17 bases in between. The chain's CDR3 is CASSLQPQGRNTEAFF. The CDR3 DNA reads as TGTGCCAGCAGTCTCCAACCTCAGGGGAGGAACACTGAAGCTTTCTTT.

The genes are TRBV7-9 and TRBJ1-1, with D uncertain. The V end lost 2 bases, the J end lost 4 bases, and 14 bases lay between the germline ends. Germline lookup yields CDR1 SEHNR and CDR2 FQNEAQ (reference sequence). This CDR3 is built from 15 residues. The DNA for the CDR3 is TGTGCCAGCAGCTTAACCAAGGGCTCGGGCACTGAAGCTTTCTTT. The encoded protein is CASSLTKGSGTEAFF.

The chain combines TRBV27 with TRBJ1-2; D unclear. CDR3 length: 12 residues. The V and J ends lost 5 bases and 8 bases respectively, with 12 bases between them. In germline, CDR1 is MNHEY, CDR2 SMNVEV (reference sequence). CDR3 in amino acids: CASSPWEGGYTF. The CDR3 DNA reads as TGTGCCAGCAGTCCATGGGAAGGAGGCTACACCTTC.

The chain uses TRBV5-1 and TRBJ2-1; possible D gene TRBD1, 6 bases. This CDR3 has 15 residues. The ends were cut back, 1 base at V and 10 bases at J, with 18 bases in the middle. CDR1 is SGHRS and CDR2 is YFSETQ in the germline V gene. Written as DNA, the CDR3 is TGCGCCAGCAGCTTGAAAACGGAGGCTCAGGGGGAGCAGTTCTTC. This translates into CASSLKTEAQGEQFF.

This clone has a single count. This rearrangement joins TRBV28 to TRBJ2-7; TRBD1 matches at 8 bases. From germline, CDR1 is MDHEN and CDR2 SYDVKM. The length of the CDR3 is 15 residues. Trimming cost V 7 bases and J 0 bases; bases outside gene matches: 8. CDR3: CASTSSGTGSYEQYF. DNA of the CDR3: TGTGCCAGCACGTCCTCCGGGACAGGCTCCTACGAGCAGTACTTC.

The rearrangement uses TRBV4-1 and TRBJ2-1; TRBD2 aligns across 10 bases. The CDR3 contains 16 residues. Germline V gene lookup returns CDR1 MGHRA and CDR2 YSYEKL. V was clipped by 2 bases and J by 3 bases; unmatched bases: 4. This CDR3 reads CASSQSIAGGYNEQFF. The CDR3 bases are TGCGCCAGCAGCCAATCTATAGCGGGAGGCTACAATGAGCAGTTCTTC.

V usage is TRBV5-4 and J usage is TRBJ1-1; D possibly corresponds to TRBD1 (5 bases). CDR1 is SGHNT, CDR2 YYREEE, per germline (reference sequence). This CDR3 has 15 residues. V lost 0 bases and J lost 5, with 14 bases in between. The CDR3 here is CASSLGGSSLTEAFF. CDR3 sequence (DNA): TGTGCCAGCAGCTTGGGGGGGTCCAGTCTTACTGAAGCTTTCTTT.

In this sample, this clone turned up once. The chain has TRBV18 and TRBJ1-5; no reliable D call. CDR1 is KGHSH, CDR2 LQKENI, per germline. This CDR3 is 15 amino acids long. Trimming took 2 bases from V and 6 from J, leaving 14 bases between them. CDR3: CASSPFTASGQPQHF. CDR3 DNA: TGTGCCAGCTCACCATTCACGGCATCCGGTCAGCCCCAGCATTTT.

V is TRBV12-5 and J is TRBJ2-1, with 11 bases fitting TRBD2. CDR1 is LGHNT, CDR2 FRNRAP, per germline. J lost 3 bases, V lost 8 bases, and 3 bases had no gene match. This CDR3 is 14 amino acids long. Here the CDR3 reads CASSSGRDYNEQFF. CDR3 nucleotides: TGTGCTAGTAGTAGCGGGAGGGACTACAATGAGCAGTTCTTC.

The chain links TRBV11-2 to TRBJ2-7; D remains ambiguous. The CDR3 runs to 13 residues. Germline V gives CDR1 SGHAT, CDR2 FQNNGV. The germline V and J ends were trimmed by 6 bases and 4 bases, with 13 bases remaining between them. CDR3 amino acids: CASRVLDGYEQYF. The CDR3 region has the DNA TGTGCCAGCAGGGTGCTGGATGGGTACGAGCAGTACTTC. Full variable domain (rest looked up from reference TRBV11-2 and TRBJ2-7): EAGVAQSPRYKIIEKRQSVAFWCNPISGHATLYWYQQILGQGPKLLIQFQNNGVVDDSQLPKDRFSAERLKGVDSTLKIQPAKLEDSAVYLCASRVLDGYEQYFGPGTRLTVT.

This clone was seen only a few times. The rearrangement links TRBV2 to TRBJ2-7; a possible D gene is TRBD2 (5 bases). The germline CDR1 and CDR2 sequences are SNHLY and FYNNEI. V was cut by 2 bases and J by 12 bases, with 14 bases left in between. This CDR3 has 12 residues. The CDR3 nucleotides are TGTGCCAGCAGTGAACTATCCCCCCGGGGGTACTTC. Its protein product is CASSELSPRGYF.

This sequence joins TRBV28 and TRBJ1-3; the match to TRBD1 covers 8 bases. This CDR3 has 20 amino acids. V gave up 6 bases and J gave up 0 bases; unmatched junction bases: 19. CDR1 and CDR2 (germline): MDHEN, SYDVKM. CDR3 coding DNA: TGTGCCAGCAGACTCCTGGACAGGGTGAAACTTACGCACTCTGGAAACACCATATATTTT. Its protein is CASRLLDRVKLTHSGNTIYF.

V and J are TRBV29-1 and TRBJ2-5; D not certain. V lost 6 bases and J 5 bases, leaving 16 bases between the germline ends. Per the germline V gene, CDR1 is SQVTM and CDR2 is ANQGSEA. This CDR3 comprises 13 residues. As DNA, the CDR3 is TGCAGCGTCGTCGGCCGGGCTGCGGAGACCCAGTACTTC. Translated: CSVVGRAAETQYF.

The chain recombines TRBV30 with TRBJ1-1; tentatively, D is TRBD1 (6 bases). There are 15 residues in the CDR3. In germline, CDR1 is GTSNPN, CDR2 SVGIG (reference sequence). V was trimmed by 0 bases and J by 1 base, leaving 12 bases between them. The CDR3 DNA reads TGTGCCTGGAGTGTAGGGGGGGCTGGGAACACTGAAGCTTTCTTT. Amino acid sequence: CAWSVGGAGNTEAFF. The whole variable domain, remainder taken from reference TRBV30 and TRBJ1-1, is SQTIHQWPATLVQPVGSPLSLECTVEGTSNPNLYWYRQAAGRGLQLLFYSVGIGQISSEVPQNLSASRPQDRQFILSSKKLLLSDSGFYLCAWSVGGAGNTEAFFGQGTRLTVV.

The rearrangement joins TRBV29-1 to TRBJ2-1; possibly TRBD1 for D (5 bases). The V gene's germline CDR1 is SQVTM and CDR2 ANQGSEA. V was pared by 3 bases and J by 2 bases, with 11 bases between. This CDR3 is built from 14 residues. This CDR3 reads CSVDVTGAYNEQFF. In DNA form, the CDR3 reads TGCAGCGTTGATGTTACAGGAGCCTACAATGAGCAGTTCTTC.

This clone came up many times. The V call is TRBV5-1, the J call TRBJ1-2; perhaps TRBD1 as D (5 bases). The CDR3 contains 13 residues. Trimming removed 3 bases from V and 7 bases from J, with 13 bases in between. The germline CDR1 and CDR2 sequences are SGHRS and YFSETQ. The CDR3 sequence is CASSSRGEGGYTF. CDR3 coding DNA: TGCGCCAGCAGCTCGAGGGGAGAGGGTGGCTACACCTTC.

The chain uses TRBV9 and TRBJ2-5; D tentatively fits TRBD1 or TRBD2 (5 bases each). The end of the DNA aligns better with TRBJ2-7, so the J call may be wrong. Per germline, CDR1 SGDLS and CDR2 YYNGEE. The CDR3 covers 15 residues. CDR3 bases: TGTGCCAGCAGCGTAGGAGGGGCTCCTCTGTCCGAGCAGTACTTC. This translates into CASSVGGAPLSEQYF.

The CDR3 coding sequence is TGTGCCAGCAGCTCATTCAGTTCACAGGGATTTCAAGATACGCAGTATTTT. Translating gives CASSSFSSQGFQDTQYF. V usage is TRBV5-8 and J usage is TRBJ2-3, with D possibly being TRBD1 (6 bases). This CDR3 is built from 17 residues. V was pared by 3 bases and J by 5 bases, with 22 bases between. Germline V gene sequence: CDR1 SGHTS, CDR2 YDEGEE.

J is TRBJ2-7 and V is TRBV28; 13 nucleotides match TRBD2. J lost 2 bases, V lost 4 bases, and 5 bases had no gene match. CDR1 and CDR2 from the germline V gene are MDHEN and SYDVKM. The CDR3 is 16 residues long. CDR3 coding DNA: TGTGCCAGCAGTTCACGACTAGCGGGAGGTACCTACGAGCAGTACTTC. Its translation: CASSSRLAGGTYEQYF. The whole variable domain, remainder taken from reference TRBV28 and TRBJ2-7, is DVKVTQSSRYLVKRTGEKVFLECVQDMDHENMFWYRQDPGLGLRLIYFSYDVKMKEKGDIPEGYSVSREKKERFSLILESASTNQTSMYLCASSSRLAGGTYEQYFGPGTRLTVT.

The chain uses TRBV29-1 and TRBJ2-1; TRBD2 aligns across 15 bases. The germline V gene encodes CDR1 SQVTM and CDR2 ANQGSEA. The CDR3 is 16 residues long. The V and J ends lost 1 base and 4 bases, in that order; junction bases with no gene match: 2. The CDR3 nucleotides read TGCAGCGTTGAAGTGGGGACTAGCGGGAGGTACAATGAGCAGTTCTTC. It translates to CSVEVGTSGRYNEQFF.

The gene calls are TRBV10-3 and TRBJ2-1; maybe TRBD2 (7 bases). With 3 bases removed from V and 5 bases from J, the gap between germline ends came to 17 bases. The CDR3 runs 16 residues. CDR1 is ENHRY and CDR2 is SYGVKD in the germline V gene. CDR3: CAISETGGRGDNEQFF. As DNA, the CDR3 is TGTGCCATCAGTGAAACGGGGGGCAGGGGCGACAATGAGCAGTTCTTC.